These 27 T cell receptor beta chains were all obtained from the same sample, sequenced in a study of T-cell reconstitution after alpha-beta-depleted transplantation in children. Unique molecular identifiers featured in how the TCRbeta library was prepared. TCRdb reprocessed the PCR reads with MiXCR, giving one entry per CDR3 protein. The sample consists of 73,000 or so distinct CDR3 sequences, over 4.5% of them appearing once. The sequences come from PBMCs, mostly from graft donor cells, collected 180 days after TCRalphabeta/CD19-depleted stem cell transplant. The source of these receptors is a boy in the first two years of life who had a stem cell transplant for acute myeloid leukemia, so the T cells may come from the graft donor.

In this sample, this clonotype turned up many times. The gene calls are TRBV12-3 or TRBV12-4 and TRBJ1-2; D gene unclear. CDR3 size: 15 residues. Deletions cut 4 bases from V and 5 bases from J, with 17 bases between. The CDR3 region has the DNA TGTGCCAGCAGTTCCCTTGGGCCCTCCAGTTATGGCTACACCTTC. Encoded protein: CASSSLGPSSYGYTF.

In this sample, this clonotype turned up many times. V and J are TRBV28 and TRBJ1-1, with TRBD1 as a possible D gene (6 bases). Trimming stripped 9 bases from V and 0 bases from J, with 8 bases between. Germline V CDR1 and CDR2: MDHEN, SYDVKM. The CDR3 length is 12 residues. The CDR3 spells CASTGMNTEAFF. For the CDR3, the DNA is TGTGCCAGTACAGGGATGAACACTGAAGCTTTCTTT.

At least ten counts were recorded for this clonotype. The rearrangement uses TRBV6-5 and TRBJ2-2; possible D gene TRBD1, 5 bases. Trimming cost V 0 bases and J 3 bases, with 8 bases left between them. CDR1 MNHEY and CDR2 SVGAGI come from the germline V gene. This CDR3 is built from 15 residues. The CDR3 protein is CASSYSGVYTGELFF. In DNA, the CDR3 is TGTGCCAGCAGTTACTCAGGGGTGTACACCGGGGAGCTGTTTTTT.

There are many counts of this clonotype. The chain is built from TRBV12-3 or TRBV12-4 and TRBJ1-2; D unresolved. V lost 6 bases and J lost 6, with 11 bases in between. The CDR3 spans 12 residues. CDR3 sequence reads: CASRIGLHGYTF. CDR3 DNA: TGTGCCAGCAGAATCGGACTGCATGGCTACACCTTC.

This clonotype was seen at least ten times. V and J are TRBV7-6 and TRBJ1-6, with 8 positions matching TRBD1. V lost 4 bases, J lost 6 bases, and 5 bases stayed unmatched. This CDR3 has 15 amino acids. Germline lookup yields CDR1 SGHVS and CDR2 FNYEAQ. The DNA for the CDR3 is TGTGCCAGCAGCTCGCAGGGACAGGCTAATTCACCCCTCCACTTT. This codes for CASSSQGQANSPLHF.

This CDR3 is CASSPRTSLNRLPNTEAFF. In DNA form, the CDR3 reads TGTGCCAGCAGCCCGCGTACCTCTCTTAACAGGTTGCCGAACACTGAAGCTTTCTTT. This sequence joins TRBV7-2 and TRBJ1-1; TRBD1 might be the D (5 bases). The CDR3 has 19 amino acids. The V end was cut by 5 bases, the J end by 1 base, with 26 bases between. Germline CDR1 reads SGHTA; CDR2 reads FQGNSA.

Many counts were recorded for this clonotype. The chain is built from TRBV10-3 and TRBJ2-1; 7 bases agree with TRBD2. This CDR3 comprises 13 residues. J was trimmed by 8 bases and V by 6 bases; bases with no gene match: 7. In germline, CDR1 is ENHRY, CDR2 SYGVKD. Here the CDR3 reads CAISLGRDDEQFF. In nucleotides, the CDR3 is TGTGCCATCAGCCTTGGGAGGGACGATGAGCAGTTCTTC.

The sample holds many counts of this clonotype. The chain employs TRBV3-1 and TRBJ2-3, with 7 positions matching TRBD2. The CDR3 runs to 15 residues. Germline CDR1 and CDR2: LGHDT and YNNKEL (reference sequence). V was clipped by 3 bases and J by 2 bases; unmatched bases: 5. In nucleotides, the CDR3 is TGTGCCAGCAGCCAGAGCGGGACTACCACAGATACGCAGTATTTT. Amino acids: CASSQSGTTTDTQYF.

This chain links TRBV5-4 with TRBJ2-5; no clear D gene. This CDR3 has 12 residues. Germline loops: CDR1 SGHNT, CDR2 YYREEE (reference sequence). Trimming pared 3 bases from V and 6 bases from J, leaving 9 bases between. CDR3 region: CASSSPAKTQYF. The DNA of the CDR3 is TGTGCCAGCAGCTCTCCCGCGAAGACCCAGTACTTC.

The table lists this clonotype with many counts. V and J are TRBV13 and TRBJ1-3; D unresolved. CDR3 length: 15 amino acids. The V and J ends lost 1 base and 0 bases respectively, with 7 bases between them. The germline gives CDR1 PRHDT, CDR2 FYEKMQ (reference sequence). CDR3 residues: CASSLDEPSGNTIYF. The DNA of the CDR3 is TGTGCCAGCAGCTTAGATGAACCCTCTGGAAACACCATATATTTT.

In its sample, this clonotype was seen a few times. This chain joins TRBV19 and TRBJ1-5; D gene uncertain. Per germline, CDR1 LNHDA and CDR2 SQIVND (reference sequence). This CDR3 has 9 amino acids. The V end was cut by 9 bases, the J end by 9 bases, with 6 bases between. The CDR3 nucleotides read TGTGCCAGCGGTACGCCCCAGCATTTT. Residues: CASGTPQHF.

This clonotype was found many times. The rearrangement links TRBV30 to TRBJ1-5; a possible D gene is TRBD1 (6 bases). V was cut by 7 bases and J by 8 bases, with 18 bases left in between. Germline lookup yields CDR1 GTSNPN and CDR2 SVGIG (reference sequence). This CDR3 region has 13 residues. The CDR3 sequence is CASSRGAWEPQHF. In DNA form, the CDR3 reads TGTGCCTCCAGCCGGGGGGCCTGGGAGCCCCAGCATTTT.

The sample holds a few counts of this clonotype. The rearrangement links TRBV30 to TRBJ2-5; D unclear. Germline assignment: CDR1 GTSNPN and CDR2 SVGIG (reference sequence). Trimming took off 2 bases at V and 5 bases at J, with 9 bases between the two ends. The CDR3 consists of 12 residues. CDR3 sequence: CAWSPVSETQYF. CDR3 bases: TGTGCCTGGAGTCCGGTGTCCGAGACCCAGTACTTC.

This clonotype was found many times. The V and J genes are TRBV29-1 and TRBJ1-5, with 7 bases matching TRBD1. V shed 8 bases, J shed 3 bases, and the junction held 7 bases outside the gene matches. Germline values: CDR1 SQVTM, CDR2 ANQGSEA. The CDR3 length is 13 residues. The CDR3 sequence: CSCGGTDNQPQHF. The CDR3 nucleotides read TGCAGCTGTGGGGGGACAGACAATCAGCCCCAGCATTTT.

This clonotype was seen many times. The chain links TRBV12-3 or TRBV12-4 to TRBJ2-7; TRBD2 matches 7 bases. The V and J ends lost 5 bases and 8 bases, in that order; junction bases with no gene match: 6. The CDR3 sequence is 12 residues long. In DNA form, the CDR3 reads TGTGCCAGCAGTGGGGACTACTTGCAGCAGTACGTC. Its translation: CASSGDYLQQYV.

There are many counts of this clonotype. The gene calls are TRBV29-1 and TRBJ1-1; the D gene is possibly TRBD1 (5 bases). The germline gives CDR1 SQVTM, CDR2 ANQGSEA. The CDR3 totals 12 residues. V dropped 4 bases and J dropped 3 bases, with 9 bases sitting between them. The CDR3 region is CSVVRGYTEAFF. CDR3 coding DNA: TGCAGCGTTGTAAGGGGTTACACTGAAGCTTTCTTT. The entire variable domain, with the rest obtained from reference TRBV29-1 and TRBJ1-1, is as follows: SAVISQKPSRDICQRGTSLTIQCQVDSQVTMMFWYRQQPGQSLTLIATANQGSEATYESGFVIDKFPISRPNLTFSTLTVSNMSPEDSSIYLCSVVRGYTEAFFGQGTRLTVV.

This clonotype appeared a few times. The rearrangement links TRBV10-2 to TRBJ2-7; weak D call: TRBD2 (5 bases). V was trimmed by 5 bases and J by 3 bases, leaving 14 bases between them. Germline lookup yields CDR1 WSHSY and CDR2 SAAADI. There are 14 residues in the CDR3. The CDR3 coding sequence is TGCGCCAGCAGTCTGGACTTCAGCCGCTACGAGCAGTACTTC. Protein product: CASSLDFSRYEQYF.

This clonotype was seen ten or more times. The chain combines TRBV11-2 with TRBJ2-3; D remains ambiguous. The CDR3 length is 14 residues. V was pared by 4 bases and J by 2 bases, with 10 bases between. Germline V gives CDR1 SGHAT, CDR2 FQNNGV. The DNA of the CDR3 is TGTGCCAGCAGCTACCGTAGGGCCACAGATACGCAGTATTTT. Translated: CASSYRRATDTQYF. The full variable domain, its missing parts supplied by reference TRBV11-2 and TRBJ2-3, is EAGVAQSPRYKIIEKRQSVAFWCNPISGHATLYWYQQILGQGPKLLIQFQNNGVVDDSQLPKDRFSAERLKGVDSTLKIQPAKLEDSAVYLCASSYRRATDTQYFGPGTRLTVL.

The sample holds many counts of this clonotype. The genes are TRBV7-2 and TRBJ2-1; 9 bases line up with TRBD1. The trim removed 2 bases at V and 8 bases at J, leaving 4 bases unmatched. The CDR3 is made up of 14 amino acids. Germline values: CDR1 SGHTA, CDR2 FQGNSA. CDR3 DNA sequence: TGTGCCAGCAGCTTAAGGACAGGGGACGATGAGCAGTTCTTC. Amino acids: CASSLRTGDDEQFF.

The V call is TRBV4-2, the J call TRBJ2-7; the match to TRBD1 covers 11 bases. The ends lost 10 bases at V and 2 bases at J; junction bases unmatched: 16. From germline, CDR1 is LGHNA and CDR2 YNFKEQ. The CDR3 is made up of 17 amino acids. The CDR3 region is CAIGPWPGTGGPYEQYV. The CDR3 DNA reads TGTGCCATCGGCCCCTGGCCTGGGACAGGGGGTCCCTACGAGCAGTACGTC.

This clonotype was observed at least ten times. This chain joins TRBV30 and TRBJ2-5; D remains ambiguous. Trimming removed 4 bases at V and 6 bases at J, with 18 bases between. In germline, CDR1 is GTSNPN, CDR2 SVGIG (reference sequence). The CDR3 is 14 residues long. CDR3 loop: CAWTGDREFKTQYF. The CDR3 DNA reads TGTGCCTGGACGGGTGATAGGGAATTCAAGACCCAGTACTTC.

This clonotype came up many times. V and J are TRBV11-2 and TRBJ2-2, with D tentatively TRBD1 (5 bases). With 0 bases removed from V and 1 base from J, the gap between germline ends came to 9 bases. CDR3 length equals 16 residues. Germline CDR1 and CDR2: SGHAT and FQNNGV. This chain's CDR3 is CASSLDWGRNTGELFF. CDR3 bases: TGTGCCAGCAGCTTAGATTGGGGCAGGAACACCGGGGAGCTGTTTTTT.

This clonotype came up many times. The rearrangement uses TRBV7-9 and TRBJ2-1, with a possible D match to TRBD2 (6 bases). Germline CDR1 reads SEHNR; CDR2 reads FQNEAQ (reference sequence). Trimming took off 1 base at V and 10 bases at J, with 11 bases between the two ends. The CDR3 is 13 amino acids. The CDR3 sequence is CASSLGAGWEQFF. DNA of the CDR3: TGTGCCAGCAGCTTAGGGGCGGGATGGGAGCAGTTCTTC.

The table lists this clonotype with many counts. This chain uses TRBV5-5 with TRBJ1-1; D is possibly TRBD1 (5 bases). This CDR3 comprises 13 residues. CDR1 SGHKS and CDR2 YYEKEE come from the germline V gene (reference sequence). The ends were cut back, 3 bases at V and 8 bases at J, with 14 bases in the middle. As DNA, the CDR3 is TGTGCCAGCAGCTCCCCGGGACGGATCGAAGCTTTCTTT. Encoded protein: CASSSPGRIEAFF.

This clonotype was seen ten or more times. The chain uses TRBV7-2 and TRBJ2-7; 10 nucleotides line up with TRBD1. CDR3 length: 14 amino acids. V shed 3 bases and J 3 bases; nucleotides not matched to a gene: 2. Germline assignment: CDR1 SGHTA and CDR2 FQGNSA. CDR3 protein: CASSFDRGHYEQYF. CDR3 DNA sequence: TGTGCCAGCAGCTTCGACAGGGGGCACTACGAGCAGTACTTC.

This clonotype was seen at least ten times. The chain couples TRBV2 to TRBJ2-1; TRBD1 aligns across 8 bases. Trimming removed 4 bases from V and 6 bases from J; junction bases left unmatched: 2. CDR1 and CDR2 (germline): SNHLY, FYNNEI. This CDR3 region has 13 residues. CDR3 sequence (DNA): TGTGCCAGCAGTGCGACAGGGGCCAATGAGCAGTTCTTC. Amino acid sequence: CASSATGANEQFF.

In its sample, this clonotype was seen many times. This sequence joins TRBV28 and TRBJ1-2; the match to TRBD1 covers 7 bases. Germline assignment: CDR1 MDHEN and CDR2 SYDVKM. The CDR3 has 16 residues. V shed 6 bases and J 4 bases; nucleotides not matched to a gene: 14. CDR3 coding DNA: TGTGCCAGCAGCTCGGACAGGACGTATAGGGGCTATGGCTACACCTTC. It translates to CASSSDRTYRGYGYTF.